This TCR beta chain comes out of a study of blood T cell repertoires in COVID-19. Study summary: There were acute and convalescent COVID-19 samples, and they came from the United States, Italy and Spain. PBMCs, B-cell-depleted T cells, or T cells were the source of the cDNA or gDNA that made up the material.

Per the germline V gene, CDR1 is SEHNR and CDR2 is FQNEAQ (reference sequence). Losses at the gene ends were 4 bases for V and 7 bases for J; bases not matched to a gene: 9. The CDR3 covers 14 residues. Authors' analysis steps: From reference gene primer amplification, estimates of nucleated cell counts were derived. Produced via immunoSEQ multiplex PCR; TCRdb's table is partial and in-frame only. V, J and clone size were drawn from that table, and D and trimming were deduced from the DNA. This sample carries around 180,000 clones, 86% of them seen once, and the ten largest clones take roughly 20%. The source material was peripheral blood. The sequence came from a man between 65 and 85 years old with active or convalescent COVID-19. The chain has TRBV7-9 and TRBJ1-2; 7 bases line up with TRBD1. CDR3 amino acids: CASSYPGQILGYTF. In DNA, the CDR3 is TGTGCCAGCAGCTACCCGGGACAGATTCTTGGCTACACCTTC.